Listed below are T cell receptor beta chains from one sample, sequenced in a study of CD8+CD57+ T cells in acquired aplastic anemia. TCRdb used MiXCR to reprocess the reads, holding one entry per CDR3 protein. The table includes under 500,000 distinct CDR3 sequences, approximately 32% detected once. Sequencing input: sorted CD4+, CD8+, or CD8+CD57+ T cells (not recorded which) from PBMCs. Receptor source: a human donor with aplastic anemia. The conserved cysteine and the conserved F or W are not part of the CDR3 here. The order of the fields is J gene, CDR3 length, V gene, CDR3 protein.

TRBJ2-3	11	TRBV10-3	ASNSLRASTQY
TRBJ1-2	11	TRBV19	ASTGQGVSGYT
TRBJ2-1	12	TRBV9	ASSRQGAYNEQF
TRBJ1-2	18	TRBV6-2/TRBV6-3	ASSYRWLRSLSREFYGYT
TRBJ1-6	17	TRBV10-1	ASSESKEQGGNYNSPLH
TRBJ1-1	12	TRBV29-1	SALQGAGGTEAF
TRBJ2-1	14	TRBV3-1	ASSQTTSGIVNEQF
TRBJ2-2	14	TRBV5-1	ASNPSGKLNTGELF
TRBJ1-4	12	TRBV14	ASRRGIANEKLF
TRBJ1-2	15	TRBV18	ASSPPGQGLWNYGYT
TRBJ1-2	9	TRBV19	ASSHGGGYT
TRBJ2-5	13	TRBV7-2	ASSTQLRAIETQY
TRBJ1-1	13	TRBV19	ASSPRGGTNTEAF
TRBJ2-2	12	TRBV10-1	ASSRLAGAGELF
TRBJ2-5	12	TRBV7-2	ASSSRGIRETQY
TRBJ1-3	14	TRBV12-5	ASGLVIAGSGNTIY
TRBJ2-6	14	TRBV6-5	ASSYATVAGANVLT
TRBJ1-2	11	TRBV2	ASSEGFQGGYT
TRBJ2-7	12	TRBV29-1	SVEIPQGAYEQY
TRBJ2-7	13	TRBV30	AWGVRLAGEYEQY
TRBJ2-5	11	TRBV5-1	ASSLVQEETQY
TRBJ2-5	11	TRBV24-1	ATSVGTQETQY
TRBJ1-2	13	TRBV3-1	ASMQGQFEVYGYT
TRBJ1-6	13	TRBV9	ASSAHTGGASPLH
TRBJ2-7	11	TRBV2	ASSAYPYDKQY
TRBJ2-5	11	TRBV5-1	ASSIWGQETQY
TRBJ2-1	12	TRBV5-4	ASSSGQGLNEQF
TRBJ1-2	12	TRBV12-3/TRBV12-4	ASSFGAVYGGYT
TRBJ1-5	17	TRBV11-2	ASSRNPGQGGGSNQPQH
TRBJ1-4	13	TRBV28	ASSPPEQGDEKLF
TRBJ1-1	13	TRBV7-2	ASSLELGGWTEAF
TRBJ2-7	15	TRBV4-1	ASSHVSGADSSYEQY
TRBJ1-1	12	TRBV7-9	ASSLEYGNTEAF
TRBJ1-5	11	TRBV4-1	ASSQEGFQPQH
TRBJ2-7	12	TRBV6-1	ASSPRGREWEQY
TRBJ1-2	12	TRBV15	ATSRDPREGGYT
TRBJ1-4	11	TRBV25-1	ASRNSGGEKLF
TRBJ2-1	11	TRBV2	ASTGDSYNEQF
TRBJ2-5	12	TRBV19	ASSRGGSGETQY
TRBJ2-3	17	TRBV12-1	ASSSFDPYGTLNTDTQY
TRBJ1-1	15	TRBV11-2	ASSLKTGSGVDTEAF
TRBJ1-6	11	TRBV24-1	ATPGGGTSPFH